This T cell receptor (beta chain) was identified during a study of shared clonotypes between healthy human individuals. Study information: Plates per donor: three CD4 naive, three CD4 memory, two CD8 naive, one CD8 memory.

Data came from immunoSEQ multiplex PCR; TCRdb stores just in-frame clones and leaves some out. The repertoire holds some 1.4 million clones, with 95% to 97% as singletons. V shed 6 bases and J 7 bases; nucleotides not matched to a gene: 6. This CDR3 contains 15 residues. Germline loops: CDR1 LNHDA, CDR2 SQIVND (reference sequence). The TCR was taken from a man aged 30 to 39 in good health. The rearrangement links TRBV19 to TRBJ2-1, with 13 bases identical to TRBD2. The sample consisted of naive CD4+ T cells sorted from blood. Subset specified: CD45RA+ positively selected. The CDR3 protein is CASSLQTSGRNEQFF. CDR3 DNA sequence: TGTGCCAGTAGCCTCCAGACTAGCGGGAGGAATGAGCAGTTCTTC. The variable domain in full, with the rest retrieved from reference TRBV19 and TRBJ2-1, is DGGITQSPKYLFRKEGQNVTLSCEQNLNHDAMYWYRQDPGQGLRLIYYSQIVNDFQKGDIAEGYSVSREKKESFPLTVTSAQKNPTAFYLCASSLQTSGRNEQFFGPGTRLTVL.